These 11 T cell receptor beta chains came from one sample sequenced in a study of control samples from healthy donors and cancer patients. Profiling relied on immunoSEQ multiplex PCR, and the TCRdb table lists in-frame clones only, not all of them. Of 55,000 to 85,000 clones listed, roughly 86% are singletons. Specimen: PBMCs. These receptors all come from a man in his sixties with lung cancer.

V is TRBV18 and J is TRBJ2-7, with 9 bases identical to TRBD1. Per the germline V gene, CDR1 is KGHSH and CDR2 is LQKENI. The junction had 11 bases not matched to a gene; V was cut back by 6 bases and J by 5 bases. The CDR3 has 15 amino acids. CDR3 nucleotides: TGTGCCAGCTCGTCCCTCGGACAGGGGAGAGACGAGCAGTACTTC. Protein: CASSSLGQGRDEQYF.

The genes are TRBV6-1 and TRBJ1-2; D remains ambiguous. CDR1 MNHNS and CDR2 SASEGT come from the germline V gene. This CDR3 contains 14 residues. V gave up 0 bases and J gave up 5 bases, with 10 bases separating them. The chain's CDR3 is CASSEAHGLYGYTF. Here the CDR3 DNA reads TGTGCCAGCAGTGAAGCTCACGGTCTATATGGCTACACCTTC.

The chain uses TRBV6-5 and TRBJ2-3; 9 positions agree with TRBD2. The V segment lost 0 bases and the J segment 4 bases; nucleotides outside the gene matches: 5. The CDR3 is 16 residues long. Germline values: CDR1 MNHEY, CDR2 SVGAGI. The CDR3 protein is CASSYSPTSGPDTQYF. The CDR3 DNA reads TGTGCCAGCAGTTACTCCCCGACTAGCGGCCCAGATACGCAGTATTTT.

The CDR3 protein is CASSLEGLSLRAQHF. DNA for the CDR3: TGTGCCAGCAGCTTGGAGGGGCTATCCCTTCGGGCCCAGCATTTT. The chain employs TRBV5-5 and TRBJ1-5; D perhaps matches TRBD1 (5 bases). Germline V CDR1 and CDR2: SGHKS, YYEKEE (reference sequence). This CDR3 contains 15 residues. V was pared by 0 bases and J by 11 bases, with 18 bases between.

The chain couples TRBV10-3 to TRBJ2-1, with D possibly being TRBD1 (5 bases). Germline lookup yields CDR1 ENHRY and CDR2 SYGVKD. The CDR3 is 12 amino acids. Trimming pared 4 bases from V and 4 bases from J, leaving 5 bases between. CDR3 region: CAISGQYNEQFF. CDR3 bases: TGTGCCATCAGTGGACAGTACAATGAGCAGTTCTTC.

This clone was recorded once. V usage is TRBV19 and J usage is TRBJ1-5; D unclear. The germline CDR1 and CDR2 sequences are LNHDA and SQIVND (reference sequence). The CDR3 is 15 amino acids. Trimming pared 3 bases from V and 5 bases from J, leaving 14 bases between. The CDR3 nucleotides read TGTGCCAGTAGTATTGGGTTGGTGTCCGATCAGCCCCAGCATTTT. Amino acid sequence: CASSIGLVSDQPQHF.

The CDR3 reads CACYNKANYGYTF. CDR3 sequence (DNA): TGTGCCTGTTATAACAAGGCTAACTATGGCTACACCTTC. The chain combines TRBV30 with TRBJ1-2, with D unclear. Germline-derived CDR1 and CDR2 are GTSNPN and SVGIG (reference sequence). Deletions cut 6 bases from V and 0 bases from J, with 11 bases between. This CDR3 is built from 13 residues.

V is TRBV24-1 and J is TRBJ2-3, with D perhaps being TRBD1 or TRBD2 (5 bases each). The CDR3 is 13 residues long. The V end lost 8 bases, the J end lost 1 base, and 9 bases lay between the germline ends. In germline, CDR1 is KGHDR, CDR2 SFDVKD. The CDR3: CATTGTGTDTQYF. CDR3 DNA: TGTGCCACCACCGGGACGGGCACAGATACGCAGTATTTT.

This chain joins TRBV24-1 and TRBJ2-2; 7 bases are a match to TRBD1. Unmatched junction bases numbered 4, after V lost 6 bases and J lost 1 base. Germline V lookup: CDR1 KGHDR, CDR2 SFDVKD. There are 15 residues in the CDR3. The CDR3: CATSRGPVNTGELFF. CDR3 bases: TGTGCCACCAGTAGGGGGCCCGTGAACACCGGGGAGCTGTTTTTT.

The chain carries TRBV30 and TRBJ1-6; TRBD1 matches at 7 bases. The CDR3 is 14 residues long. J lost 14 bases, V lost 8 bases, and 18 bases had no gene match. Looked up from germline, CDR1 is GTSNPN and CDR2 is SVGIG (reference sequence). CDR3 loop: CAGEDPGGVRTLHF. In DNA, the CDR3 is TGTGCCGGTGAGGATCCAGGGGGGGTTCGGACCCTCCACTTT.

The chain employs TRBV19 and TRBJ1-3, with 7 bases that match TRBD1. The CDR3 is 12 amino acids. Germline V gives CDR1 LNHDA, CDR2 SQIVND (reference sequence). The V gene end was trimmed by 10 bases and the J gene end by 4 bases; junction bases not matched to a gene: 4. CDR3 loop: CATGTDGNTIYF. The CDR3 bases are TGTGCCACCGGGACAGACGGAAACACCATATATTTT. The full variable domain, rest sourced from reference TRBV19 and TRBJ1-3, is DGGITQSPKYLFRKEGQNVTLSCEQNLNHDAMYWYRQDPGQGLRLIYYSQIVNDFQKGDIAEGYSVSREKKESFPLTVTSAQKNPTAFYLCATGTDGNTIYFGEGSWLTVV.